Each of the 23 T cell receptor beta chains below was sequenced from the same sample in a study of vaccination and CD4 T cells after COVID-19 (dated by TCRdb to the early 2020s). The sample's treatment or condition, from its label and the paper: approximately nine-day PBMC culture with coronavirus spike peptide pools or control peptides (ViraFEST assay). These receptors' targets are unknown. Library generation was performed with PCR. Sequencing was carried out with an Illumina iSeq 100. TCR sequencing of DNA from cultured CD4+ T cells used the Oncomine TCR Beta short-read assay at the Johns Hopkins FTIC core. TCRdb applied fastp at Q25 and MiXCR to the public reads, then kept only in-frame beta chains. Every entry covers one CDR3 protein and lists the most common genes and DNA from its rows. The sample table shows over 20,000 distinct CDR3 sequences, and about three quarters are seen once. Together, the top ten hold roughly 9.4% of the sample.

The sequencing input was CD4+ T cells from blood, cultured in vitro. The receptors shown here come from a human donor who had recovered from COVID-19.

This chain links TRBV6-5 with TRBJ1-5; a possible D gene is TRBD1 (6 bases). The CDR3 is made up of 15 amino acids. Germline CDR1 MNHEY, CDR2 SVGAGI. V was trimmed by 0 bases and J by 5 bases, leaving 11 bases between them. CDR3 in DNA: TGTGCCAGCAGTTACTCCCGACAGGTCGATCAGCCCCAGCATTTT. This gives the protein CASSYSRQVDQPQHF.

This clonotype came up once. This sequence joins TRBV7-2 and TRBJ2-2; D unclear. The CDR3 contains 13 residues. V was clipped by 3 bases and J by 4 bases, with 6 bases between them. Germline loops: CDR1 SGHTA, CDR2 FQGNSA. CDR3 sequence (DNA): TGTGCCAGCAGCTTGGCCCTCACCGGGGAGCTGTTTTTT. Its translation: CASSLALTGELFF.

This chain connects TRBV20-1 to TRBJ2-7; maybe TRBD1 (6 bases). Germline assignment: CDR1 DFQATT and CDR2 SNEGSKA (reference sequence). Trimming removed 4 bases at V and 5 bases at J, with 15 bases between. The CDR3 is 13 residues long. As DNA, the CDR3 is TGCAGTGCTAATAGGGACAACACTCACGAGCAGTACTTC. It translates to CSANRDNTHEQYF.

V and J are TRBV7-2 and TRBJ1-2; maybe TRBD1 (6 bases). Trimming shortened V by 5 bases and J by 4 bases, and 11 bases separated the two germline ends. This CDR3 is 13 amino acids long. Germline V gene data show CDR1 as SGHTA and CDR2 as FQGNSA. CDR3 loop: CASSPTGSYGYTF. The CDR3 nucleotides read TGTGCCAGCAGCCCTACAGGGAGCTATGGCTACACCTTC.

This clonotype was recorded a few times. V usage is TRBV10-3 and J usage is TRBJ1-5; a possible D gene is TRBD1 (5 bases). The CDR3 is made up of 13 amino acids. Deletions cut 2 bases from V and 5 bases from J, with 7 bases between. CDR1 is ENHRY and CDR2 is SYGVKD in the germline V gene. DNA of the CDR3: TGTGCCATCAGTGAGAGGGACCATCAGCCCCAGCATTTT. It specifies CAISERDHQPQHF.

V gene TRBV19 combines with J gene TRBJ1-5; 7 bases are shared with TRBD1. Germline loops: CDR1 LNHDA, CDR2 SQIVND (reference sequence). V shed 5 bases and J 1 base; nucleotides not matched to a gene: 14. The CDR3 consists of 18 residues. This chain's CDR3 is CASSARQGGIESNQPQHF. In DNA, the CDR3 is TGTGCCAGTAGTGCTCGACAGGGAGGGATTGAAAGCAATCAGCCCCAGCATTTT.

The rearrangement uses TRBV7-9 and TRBJ2-5; D is possibly TRBD1 or TRBD2 (5 bases each). Germline V gene lookup returns CDR1 SEHNR and CDR2 FQNEAQ (reference sequence). The V end was cut by 4 bases, the J end by 2 bases, with 14 bases between. The CDR3 runs 15 residues. The CDR3: CASSSGPRMQETQYF. CDR3 coding DNA: TGTGCCAGCAGCTCGGGACCCAGGATGCAAGAGACCCAGTACTTC.

The rearrangement links TRBV12-3 or TRBV12-4 to TRBJ1-6; D uncertain. Trimming pared 2 bases from V and 15 bases from J, leaving 20 bases between. This CDR3 spans 15 amino acids. The CDR3 loop is CASSLKATAPVHLHF. The CDR3, as DNA: TGTGCCAGCAGTTTAAAGGCAACGGCCCCAGTACACCTCCACTTT.

The rearrangement uses TRBV20-1 and TRBJ2-2; no firm D call. The CDR3 is 12 amino acids. CDR1 DFQATT and CDR2 SNEGSKA come from the germline V gene (reference sequence). V was pared by 2 bases and J by 6 bases, with 7 bases between. Here the CDR3 DNA reads TGCAGTGCTAGATTGTCTCCCGGGGAGCTGTTTTTT. Residues: CSARLSPGELFF.

This chain links TRBV29-1 with TRBJ1-1, with 8 bases identical to TRBD1. The junction had 9 bases not matched to a gene; V was cut back by 7 bases and J by 5 bases. The CDR3 covers 13 residues. From germline, CDR1 is SQVTM and CDR2 ANQGSEA. CDR3 sequence: CSAEDRASTEAFF. CDR3 bases: TGCAGCGCCGAGGACAGGGCGTCGACTGAAGCTTTCTTT. The entire variable domain, with the rest obtained from reference TRBV29-1 and TRBJ1-1, is as follows: SAVISQKPSRDICQRGTSLTIQCQVDSQVTMMFWYRQQPGQSLTLIATANQGSEATYESGFVIDKFPISRPNLTFSTLTVSNMSPEDSSIYLCSAEDRASTEAFFGQGTRLTVV.

This chain connects TRBV25-1 to TRBJ1-1, with 11 bases that match TRBD1. V gave up 6 bases and J gave up 5 bases; unmatched junction bases: 8. The CDR3 has 15 amino acids. Germline V CDR1 and CDR2: MGHDK, SYGVNS. DNA of the CDR3: TGTGCCAGCAGGAGAACCGGACAGGGGGCTACTGAAGCTTTCTTT. It is translated as CASRRTGQGATEAFF.

The CDR3 here is CASSPTTDNEQFF. The CDR3 DNA reads as TGTGCCAGCAGCCCCACGACTGACAATGAGCAGTTCTTC. The V gene is TRBV7-2, the J gene TRBJ2-1; D is uncertain. The length of the CDR3 is 13 residues. Germline V gene lookup returns CDR1 SGHTA and CDR2 FQGNSA. Between the trimmed V and J ends, which lost 5 bases and 5 bases, there was a span of 10 bases.

This clonotype was seen just once. The CDR3 DNA follows: TGTGCCTGGAGTCTCGCAAGCCAGCCCCAGCATTTT. Translating it yields CAWSLASQPQHF. The rearrangement uses TRBV30 and TRBJ1-5; D ambiguous. Trimming left V 2 bases short and J 7 bases short, with 9 bases between. CDR3 size: 12 residues. Per germline, CDR1 GTSNPN and CDR2 SVGIG (reference sequence).

The chain carries TRBV15 and TRBJ1-4; D perhaps matches TRBD1 (5 bases). Trimming pared 1 base from V and 1 base from J, leaving 7 bases between. Germline CDR1 and CDR2: LNHNV and YYDKDF (reference sequence). The CDR3 is 15 amino acids. CDR3 sequence reads: CATSRGQGTNEKLFF. As DNA, the CDR3 is TGTGCCACCAGCAGAGGGCAGGGAACTAATGAAAAACTGTTTTTT.

The V call is TRBV5-6, the J call TRBJ2-7; the match to TRBD1 covers 9 bases. Trimming took 1 base from V and 2 from J; bases not matched to a gene: 4. CDR3 size: 15 residues. Per the germline V gene, CDR1 is SGHDT and CDR2 is YYEEEE. The CDR3 DNA reads as TGTGCCAGCAGCTTGATGGGACAGGGAGCCTACGAGCAGTACTTC. Translated: CASSLMGQGAYEQYF.

This clonotype was found a few times. This chain uses TRBV21-1 with TRBJ2-3; the listed D gene, TRBD2, was not tested against the DNA. TRBV21-1 is marked as a pseudogene. This CDR3 contains 13 residues. CDR3 DNA sequence: TGTGCCAGCAGCAGCTCCCAGTGGGATACGCAGTATTTT. Residues: CASSSSQWDTQYF.

The rearrangement links TRBV10-1 to TRBJ2-5; 7 bases agree with TRBD2. The trim removed 11 bases at V and 0 bases at J, leaving 6 bases unmatched. The germline V gene encodes CDR1 WNHNN and CDR2 SYGVQD (reference sequence). The CDR3 is 13 amino acids. CDR3 DNA: TGCGCCGGAGATAGCGGGTACCAAGAGACCCAGTACTTC. Translated: CAGDSGYQETQYF.

The chain carries TRBV20-1 and TRBJ2-5; possibly TRBD1 or TRBD2 for D (6 bases each). The CDR3 is 14 residues long. Germline V gene sequence: CDR1 DFQATT, CDR2 SNEGSKA (reference sequence). Trimming took off 3 bases at V and 4 bases at J, with 15 bases between the two ends. The CDR3 protein is CSARVTGRGETQYF. The CDR3 DNA reads as TGCAGTGCTAGGGTTACAGGGCGGGGAGAGACCCAGTACTTC.

The chain has TRBV7-9 and TRBJ1-2; D gene ambiguous. With 1 base removed from V and 5 bases from J, the gap between germline ends came to 14 bases. The CDR3 is made up of 15 amino acids. Germline V gene lookup returns CDR1 SEHNR and CDR2 FQNEAQ (reference sequence). CDR3 region: CASSLVGVMGYGYTF. CDR3 coding DNA: TGTGCCAGCAGCTTAGTTGGGGTAATGGGGTATGGCTACACCTTC. The full variable domain, rest sourced from reference TRBV7-9 and TRBJ1-2, is DTGVSQNPRHKITKRGQNVTFRCDPISEHNRLYWYRQTLGQGPEFLTYFQNEAQLEKSRLLSDRFSAERPKGSFSTLEIQRTEQGDSAMYLCASSLVGVMGYGYTFGSGTRLTVV.

This clonotype was observed a handful of times. Because the CDR3's place on the DNA is in doubt, the DNA is left out and the CDR3 is given as listed by TCRdb. The V and J genes are TRBV30 and TRBJ1-2; the table's D call of TRBD1 was not tested on the DNA. The CDR3 numbers 12 amino acids, ends counted. Germline values: CDR1 GTSNPN, CDR2 SVGIG (reference sequence). CDR3 region: CAWRWGRGSNTF.

The chain links TRBV6-5 to TRBJ2-7; 7 bases are shared with TRBD1. Germline CDR1 MNHEY, CDR2 SVGAGI. The CDR3 runs to 16 residues. V was pared by 0 bases and J by 0 bases, with 5 bases of the junction left unmatched. CDR3 in DNA: TGTGCCAGCAGTTACTCGAGAGCAGGGGGCTCCTACGAGCAGTACTTC. This codes for CASSYSRAGGSYEQYF.

This chain connects TRBV6-5 to TRBJ1-5, with TRBD1 matching 7 bases. V shed 0 bases and J 5 bases; nucleotides not matched to a gene: 7. CDR1 and CDR2 from the germline V gene are MNHEY and SVGAGI. The CDR3 is 16 residues long. The CDR3 region is CASSYSNADRDQPQHF. CDR3 DNA sequence: TGTGCCAGCAGTTACTCGAATGCTGACAGGGATCAGCCCCAGCATTTT.

V usage is TRBV7-2 and J usage is TRBJ1-2; 9 nucleotides match TRBD1. This CDR3 is built from 16 residues. Trimming cost V 3 bases and J 8 bases; bases outside gene matches: 13. Germline lookup yields CDR1 SGHTA and CDR2 FQGNSA. CDR3 in DNA: TGTGCCAGCAGCTTCCGCCCCCGGGACAGGGTCGGCGGCTACACCTTC. Encoded protein: CASSFRPRDRVGGYTF.